The clone carrying this T cell receptor beta chain has just one count. Libraries were prepared by immunoSEQ multiplex PCR; TCRdb keeps only in-frame clonotypes and omits some of them. The repertoire holds roughly 72,000 clones, with roughly 94% as singletons. The source of the sample is a study of technical replicates of blood from several donors. The CDR3 is 15 residues long. Losses at the gene ends were 0 bases for V and 3 bases for J; bases not matched to a gene: 2. Germline V gene data show CDR1 as SGDLS and CDR2 as YYNGEE. The source material was T cells isolated from PBMCs. This sequence was found in a human donor in good health. The chain combines TRBV9 with TRBJ2-1; 8 nucleotides agree with TRBD2. Here the CDR3 reads CASSVAGLDYNEQFF. The CDR3 DNA reads as TGTGCCAGCAGCGTAGCGGGACTAGACTACAATGAGCAGTTCTTC.